The clone carrying this T cell receptor beta chain is a singleton in its sample. The germline gene is not matched at one end of the junction; a read error may be the cause. Bulk TCR library preparation followed previously described methods with listed TCR primers. Each CDR3 protein is one row after TCRdb ran MiXCR on the PCR reads. The sample contains 60,000 to 70,000 distinct CDR3 sequences, under 20% of which appear only once. There are 13 residues in the CDR3. Germline CDR1 LNHNV, CDR2 YYDKDF (reference sequence). Naive CD8 libraries came from approximately 20,000 to 1,000,000 sorted cells with 10%, 30% or 50% RNA. These data are taken from a study of molecular identifiers for immune sequencing clone quantification.

The origin of this receptor is a human donor in good health. Some libraries in this study had Jurkat cell RNA spiked in. The genes are TRBV15 and TRBJ2-1; D gene uncertain. Sequencing was carried out using naive CD8+ T cells from blood, with Jurkat cell RNA spiked in. Documented subset: FACS-sorted CD8+CD4-CCR7+CD45RA+ naive T cells. Here the CDR3 DNA reads TGTGCCACCAGCAGTTCGGAACACTATGAGCGGTTCTTC. It codes for CATSSSEHYERFF.